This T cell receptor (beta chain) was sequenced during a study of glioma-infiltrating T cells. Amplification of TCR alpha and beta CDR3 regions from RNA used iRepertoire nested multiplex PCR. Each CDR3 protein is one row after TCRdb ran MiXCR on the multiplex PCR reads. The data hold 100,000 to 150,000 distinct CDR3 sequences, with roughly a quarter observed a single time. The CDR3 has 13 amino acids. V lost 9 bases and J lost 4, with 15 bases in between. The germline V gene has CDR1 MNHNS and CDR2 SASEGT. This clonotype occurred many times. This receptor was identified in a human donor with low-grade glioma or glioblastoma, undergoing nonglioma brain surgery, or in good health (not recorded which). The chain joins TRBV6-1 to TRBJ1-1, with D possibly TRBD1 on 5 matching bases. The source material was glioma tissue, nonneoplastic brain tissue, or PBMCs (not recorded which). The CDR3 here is CASMKEGSTEAFF. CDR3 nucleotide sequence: TGTGCCAGTATGAAGGAGGGGAGCACTGAAGCTTTCTTT.